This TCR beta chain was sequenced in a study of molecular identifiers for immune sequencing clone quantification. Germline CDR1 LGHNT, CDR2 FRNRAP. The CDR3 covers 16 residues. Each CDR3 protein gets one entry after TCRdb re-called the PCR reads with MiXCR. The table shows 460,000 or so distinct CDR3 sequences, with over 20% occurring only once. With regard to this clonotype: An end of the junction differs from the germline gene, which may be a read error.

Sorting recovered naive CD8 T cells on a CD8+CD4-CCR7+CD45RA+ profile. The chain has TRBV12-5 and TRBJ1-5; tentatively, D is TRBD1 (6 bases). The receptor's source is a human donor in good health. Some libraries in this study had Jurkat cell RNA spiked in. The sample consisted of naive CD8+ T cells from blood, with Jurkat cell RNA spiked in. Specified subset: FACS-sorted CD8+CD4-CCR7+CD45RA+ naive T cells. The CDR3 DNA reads TGTGCTAGTGGTTTGCCGGGACATACTCGACCTCAGCCCCAGCGTTTT. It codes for CASGLPGHTRPQPQRF. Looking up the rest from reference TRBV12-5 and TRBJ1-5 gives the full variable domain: DARVTQTPRHKVTEMGQEVTMRCQPILGHNTVFWYRQTMMQGLELLAYFRNRAPLDDSGMPKDRFSAEMPDATLATLKIQPSEPRDSAVYFCASGLPGHTRPQPQRFGDGTRLSIL.